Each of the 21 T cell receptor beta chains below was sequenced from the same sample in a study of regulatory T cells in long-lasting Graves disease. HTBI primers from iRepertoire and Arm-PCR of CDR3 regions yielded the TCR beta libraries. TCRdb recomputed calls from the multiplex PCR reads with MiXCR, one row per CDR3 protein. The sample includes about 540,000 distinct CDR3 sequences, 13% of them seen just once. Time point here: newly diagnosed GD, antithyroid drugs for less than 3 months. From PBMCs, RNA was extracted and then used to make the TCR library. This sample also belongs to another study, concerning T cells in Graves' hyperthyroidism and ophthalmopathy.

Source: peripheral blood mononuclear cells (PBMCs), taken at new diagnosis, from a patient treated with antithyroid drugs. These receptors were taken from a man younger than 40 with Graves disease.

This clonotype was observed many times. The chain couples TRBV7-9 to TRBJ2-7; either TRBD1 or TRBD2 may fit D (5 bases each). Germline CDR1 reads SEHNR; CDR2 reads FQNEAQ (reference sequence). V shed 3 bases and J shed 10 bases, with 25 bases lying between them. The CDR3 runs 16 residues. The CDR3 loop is CASSFGFSGQLRRQYF. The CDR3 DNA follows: TGTGCCAGCAGCTTTGGTTTTTCGGGGCAGCTAAGGCGTCAGTACTTC.

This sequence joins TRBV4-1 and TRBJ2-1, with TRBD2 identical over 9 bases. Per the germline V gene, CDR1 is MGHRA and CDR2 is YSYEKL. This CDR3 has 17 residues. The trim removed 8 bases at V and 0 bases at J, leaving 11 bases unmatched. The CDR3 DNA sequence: TGCGCCAGCTCGACAGCGGGAGGCATAAGCTCCTACAATGAGCAGTTCTTC. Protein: CASSTAGGISSYNEQFF.

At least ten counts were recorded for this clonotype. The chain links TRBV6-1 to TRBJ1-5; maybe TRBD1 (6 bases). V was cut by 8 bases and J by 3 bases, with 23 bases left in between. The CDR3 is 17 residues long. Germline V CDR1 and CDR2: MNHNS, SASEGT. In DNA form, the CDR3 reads TGTGCCAGCCCCGAGGGGCTACAGAGGGGGATCAATCAGCCCCAGCATTTT. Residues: CASPEGLQRGINQPQHF.

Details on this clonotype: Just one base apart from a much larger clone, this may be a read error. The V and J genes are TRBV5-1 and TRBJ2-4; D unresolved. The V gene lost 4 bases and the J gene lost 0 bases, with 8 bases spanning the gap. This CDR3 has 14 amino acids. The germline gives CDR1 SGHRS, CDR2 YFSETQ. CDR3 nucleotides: TGCGCCAGCAGCAGCAGCGCAGCCAAAAACATTCAGTACTTC. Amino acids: CASSSSAAKNIQYF.

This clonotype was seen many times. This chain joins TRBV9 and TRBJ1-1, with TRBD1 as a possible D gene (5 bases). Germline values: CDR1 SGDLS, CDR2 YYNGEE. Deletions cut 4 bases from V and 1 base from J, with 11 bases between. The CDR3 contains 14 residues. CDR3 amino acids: CASSTTQENTEAFF. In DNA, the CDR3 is TGTGCCAGCAGCACGACACAGGAGAACACTGAAGCTTTCTTT.

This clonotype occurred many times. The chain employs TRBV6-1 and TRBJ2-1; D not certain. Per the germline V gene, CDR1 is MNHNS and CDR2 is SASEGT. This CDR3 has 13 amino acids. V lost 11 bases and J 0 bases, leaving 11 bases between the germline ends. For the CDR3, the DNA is TGTGCCGGCTCTGAGAGCTCCTACAATGAGCAGTTCTTC. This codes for CAGSESSYNEQFF.

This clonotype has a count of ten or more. CDR3 sequence (DNA): TGTGCCAGTAGTCCTACCCAGGGTGAAGCTTTCTTT. It is translated as CASSPTQGEAFF. This chain uses TRBV19 with TRBJ1-1; TRBD1 might be the D (5 bases). Germline V gene sequence: CDR1 LNHDA, CDR2 SQIVND (reference sequence). This CDR3 comprises 12 residues. V was pared by 5 bases and J by 7 bases, with 11 bases between. The full variable domain, completed using reference TRBV19 and TRBJ1-1, is DGGITQSPKYLFRKEGQNVTLSCEQNLNHDAMYWYRQDPGQGLRLIYYSQIVNDFQKGDIAEGYSVSREKKESFPLTVTSAQKNPTAFYLCASSPTQGEAFFGQGTRLTVV.

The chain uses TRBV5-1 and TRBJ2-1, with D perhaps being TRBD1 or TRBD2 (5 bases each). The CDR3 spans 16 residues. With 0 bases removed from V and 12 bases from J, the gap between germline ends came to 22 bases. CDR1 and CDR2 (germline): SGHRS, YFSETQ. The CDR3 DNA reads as TGCGCCAGCAGCTTGGGCTTAGGGACCGTTCTGAGTGTGCAGTTCTTC. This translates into CASSLGLGTVLSVQFF.

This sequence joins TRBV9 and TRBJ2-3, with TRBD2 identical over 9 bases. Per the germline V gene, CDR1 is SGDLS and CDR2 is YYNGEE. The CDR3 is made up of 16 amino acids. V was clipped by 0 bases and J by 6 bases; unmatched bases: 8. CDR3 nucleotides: TGTGCCAGCAGCGTAGTGAGTAGCGGGAGATCGGATACGCAGTATTTT. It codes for CASSVVSSGRSDTQYF.

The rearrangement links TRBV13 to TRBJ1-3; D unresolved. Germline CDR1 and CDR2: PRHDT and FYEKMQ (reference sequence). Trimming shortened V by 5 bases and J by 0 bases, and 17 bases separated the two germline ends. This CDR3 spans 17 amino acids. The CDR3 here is CASSISQPGGSGNTIYF. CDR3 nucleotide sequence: TGTGCCAGCAGCATATCACAGCCCGGAGGCTCTGGAAACACCATATATTTT. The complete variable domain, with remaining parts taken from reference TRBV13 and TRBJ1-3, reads AAGVIQSPRHLIKEKRETATLKCYPIPRHDTVYWYQQGPGQDPQFLISFYEKMQSDKGSIPDRFSAQQFSDYHSELNMSSLELGDSALYFCASSISQPGGSGNTIYFGEGSWLTVV.

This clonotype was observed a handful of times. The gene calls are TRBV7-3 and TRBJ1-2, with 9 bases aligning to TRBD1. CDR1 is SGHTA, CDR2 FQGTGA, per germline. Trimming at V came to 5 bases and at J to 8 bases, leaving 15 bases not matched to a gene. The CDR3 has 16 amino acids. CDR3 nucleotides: TGTGCCAGCAGCCCAACCGCCGGGACAGGGAGAGGCGGCTACACCTTC. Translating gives CASSPTAGTGRGGYTF.

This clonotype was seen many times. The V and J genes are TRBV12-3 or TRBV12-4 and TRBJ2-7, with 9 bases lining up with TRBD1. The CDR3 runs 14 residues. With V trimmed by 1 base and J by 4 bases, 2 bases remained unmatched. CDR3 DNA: TGTGCCAGCAGTTTAGGGGACAGGGTTTACGAGCAGTACTTC. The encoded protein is CASSLGDRVYEQYF.

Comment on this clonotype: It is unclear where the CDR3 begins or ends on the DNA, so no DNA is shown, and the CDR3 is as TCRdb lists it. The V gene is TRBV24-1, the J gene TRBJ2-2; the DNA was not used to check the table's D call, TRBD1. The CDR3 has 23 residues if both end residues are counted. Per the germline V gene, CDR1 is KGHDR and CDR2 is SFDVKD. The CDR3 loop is CATSDPNTVSEQYFGPGPGELFF.

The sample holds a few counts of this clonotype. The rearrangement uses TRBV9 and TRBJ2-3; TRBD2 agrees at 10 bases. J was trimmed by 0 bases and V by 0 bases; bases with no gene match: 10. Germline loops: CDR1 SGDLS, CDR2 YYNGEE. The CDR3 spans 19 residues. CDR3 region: CASSVALVAGGGSTDTQYF. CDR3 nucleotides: TGTGCCAGCAGCGTAGCTTTGGTAGCGGGAGGTGGGAGCACAGATACGCAGTATTTT.

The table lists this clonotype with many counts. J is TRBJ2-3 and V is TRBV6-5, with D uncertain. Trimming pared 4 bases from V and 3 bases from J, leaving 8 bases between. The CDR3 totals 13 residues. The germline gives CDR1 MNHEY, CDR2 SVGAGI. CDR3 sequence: CASSFIGTDTQYF. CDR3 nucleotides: TGTGCCAGCAGTTTTATAGGTACAGATACGCAGTATTTT.

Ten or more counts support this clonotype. This CDR3 reads CASSLGGGSYNEQFF. CDR3 bases: TGTGCCAGCAGCTTAGGTGGCGGCTCCTACAATGAGCAGTTCTTC. The chain employs TRBV5-6 and TRBJ2-1; no definite D call. The CDR3 runs to 15 residues. Per the germline V gene, CDR1 is SGHDT and CDR2 is YYEEEE. Trimming shortened V by 2 bases and J by 0 bases, and 9 bases separated the two germline ends.

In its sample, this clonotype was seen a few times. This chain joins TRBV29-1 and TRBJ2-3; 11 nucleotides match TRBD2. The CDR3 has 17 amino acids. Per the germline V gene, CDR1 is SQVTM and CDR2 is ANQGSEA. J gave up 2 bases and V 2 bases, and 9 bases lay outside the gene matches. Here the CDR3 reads CSVERRETSGDTDTQYF. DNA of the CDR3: TGCAGCGTTGAAAGGAGGGAGACTAGCGGGGACACAGATACGCAGTATTTT.

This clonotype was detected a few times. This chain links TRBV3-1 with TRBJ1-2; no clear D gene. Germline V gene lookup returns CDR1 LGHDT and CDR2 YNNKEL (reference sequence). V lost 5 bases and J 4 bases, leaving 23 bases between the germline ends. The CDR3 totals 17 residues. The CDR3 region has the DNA TGTGCCAGCAGCACGCTATCGGCCTCTACCTTCACCTATGGCTACACCTTC. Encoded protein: CASSTLSASTFTYGYTF.

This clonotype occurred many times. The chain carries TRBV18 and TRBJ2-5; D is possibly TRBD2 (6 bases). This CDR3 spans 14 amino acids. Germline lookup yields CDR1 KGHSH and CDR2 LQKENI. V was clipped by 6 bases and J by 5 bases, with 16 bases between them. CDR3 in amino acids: CASSHKGSGETQYF. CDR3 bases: TGTGCCAGCTCCCACAAGGGGAGCGGGGAGACCCAGTACTTC.

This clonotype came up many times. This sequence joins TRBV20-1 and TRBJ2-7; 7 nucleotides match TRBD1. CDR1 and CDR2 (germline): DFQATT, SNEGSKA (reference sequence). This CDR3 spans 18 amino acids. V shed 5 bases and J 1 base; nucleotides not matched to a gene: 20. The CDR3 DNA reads TGCAGTGCTTCCCCTCAGGCCCGGACAGGTCGACATTCCTACGAGCAGTACTTC. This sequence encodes CSASPQARTGRHSYEQYF.

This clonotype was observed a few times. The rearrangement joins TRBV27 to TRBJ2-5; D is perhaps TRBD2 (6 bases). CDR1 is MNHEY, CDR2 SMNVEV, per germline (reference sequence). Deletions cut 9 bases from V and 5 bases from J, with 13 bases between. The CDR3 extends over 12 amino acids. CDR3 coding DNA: TGTGCCAGGAAGACTAGTTCGGAGACCCAGTACTTC. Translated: CARKTSSETQYF.